Below, 7 T cell receptor beta chains from the same sample are listed, as sequenced in a study of cytomegalovirus exposure and HLA in healthy donors. 13 Jbeta primers and 60 Vbeta primers were used for the PCR. Produced via immunoSEQ multiplex PCR; TCRdb's table is partial and in-frame only. The sample has 200,000 to 250,000 clones, 70% to 80% seen once; the top ten hold 2.7%. Material: PBMCs. The receptor source for this set is a woman in her sixties or seventies in good health and CMV-seropositive.

The chain combines TRBV30 with TRBJ2-5; TRBD1 might be the D (6 bases). The J call may be faulty, since TRBJ2-7 better matches the DNA end. Germline lookup yields CDR1 GTSNPN and CDR2 SVGIG (reference sequence). The CDR3 runs to 14 residues. As DNA, the CDR3 is TGTGCCTGGAGTGATCCCTCAGGGGCCTACGAGCAGTACTTC. Translation gives CAWSDPSGAYEQYF.

The chain combines TRBV6-1 with TRBJ2-7; TRBD2 aligns across 7 bases. Germline loops: CDR1 MNHNS, CDR2 SASEGT. CDR3 length: 16 residues. Losses at the gene ends were 0 bases for V and 0 bases for J; bases not matched to a gene: 5. CDR3 nucleotides: TGTGCCAGCAGTGAAGCCGGGACTACTTACTCCTACGAGCAGTACTTC. It is translated as CASSEAGTTYSYEQYF.

The CDR3 loop is CASSPGGRMGYGYTF. In DNA, the CDR3 is TGCGCCAGCAGCCCGGGGGGGAGGATGGGCTATGGCTACACCTTC. The J gene is TRBJ1-2, the V gene TRBV5-1; D is possibly TRBD1 (5 bases). The CDR3 covers 15 residues. The germline gives CDR1 SGHRS, CDR2 YFSETQ. Trimming shortened V by 4 bases and J by 4 bases, and 17 bases separated the two germline ends.

The V gene is TRBV2, the J gene TRBJ2-7; 8 positions agree with TRBD2. Trimming removed 8 bases from V and 5 bases from J; junction bases left unmatched: 14. The CDR3 runs 15 residues. Germline assignment: CDR1 SNHLY and CDR2 FYNNEI. CDR3 sequence reads: CASDPRGGAANEQYF. In nucleotides, the CDR3 is TGTGCCAGCGACCCCCGGGGGGGGGCGGCGAACGAGCAGTACTTC.

As regards this clone: The junction does not match germline at one end; this may be a read error. The V call is TRBV5-1, the J call TRBJ2-7, with 13 bases aligning to TRBD2. CDR3 size: 15 residues. CDR1 is SGHRS, CDR2 YFSETQ, per germline. CDR3: CASSWNPGLAGHWNF. DNA for the CDR3: TGCGCCAGCAGCTGGAACCCGGGACTAGCGGGACACTGGAACTTC.

The gene calls are TRBV28 and TRBJ1-2, with 9 bases lining up with TRBD1. In germline, CDR1 is MDHEN, CDR2 SYDVKM. The V gene end was trimmed by 10 bases and the J gene end by 2 bases; junction bases not matched to a gene: 5. The CDR3 is 13 amino acids. The CDR3 region is CAIRTGANYGYTF. The CDR3 bases are TGTGCCATTCGGACAGGGGCCAACTATGGCTACACCTTC.

CDR3 amino acids: CASSQGPGESNSPLHF. The CDR3 nucleotides are TGTGCCAGCAGCCAAGGACCAGGGGAAAGTAATTCACCCCTCCACTTT. The chain recombines TRBV4-2 with TRBJ1-6; a possible D gene is TRBD1 (6 bases). CDR1 LGHNA and CDR2 YNFKEQ come from the germline V gene. V was cut by 1 base and J by 6 bases, with 13 bases left in between. The CDR3 totals 16 residues.